This is a list of T cell receptor beta chains from one sample in a study of shared clonotypes between healthy human individuals. Method: immunoSEQ multiplex PCR; TCRdb's copy keeps in-frame clones and lacks some. This table has 2 million to 3 million clones, 80% to 95% appearing once. Source material: naive CD4+ T cells from PBMCs. These receptor sequences come from a young man in good health. Some clones in this sample may be carry-over from other donors' samples. Both conserved end residues are trimmed from each CDR3. The order of the fields is V gene, D gene, J gene, CDR3 protein. D genes are given only for firm matches.

v_gene: TRBV28
d_gene: .
j_gene: TRBJ2-4
CDR3aa: ASSLSGKNIQY

v_gene: TRBV7-3
d_gene: .
j_gene: TRBJ2-2
CDR3aa: ASSPQVGPVTGELF

v_gene: TRBV2
d_gene: .
j_gene: TRBJ2-5
CDR3aa: ASSEVETQY

v_gene: TRBV2
d_gene: .
j_gene: TRBJ1-1
CDR3aa: ASTSGRSNTEAF

v_gene: TRBV10-3
d_gene: .
j_gene: TRBJ1-5
CDR3aa: AISESPVSNQPQH

v_gene: TRBV4-1
d_gene: TRBD1
j_gene: TRBJ1-1
CDR3aa: ASSHRTGDTEAF

v_gene: TRBV5-1
d_gene: .
j_gene: TRBJ2-2
CDR3aa: ASSLDTGRAGELF

v_gene: TRBV30
d_gene: TRBD1
j_gene: TRBJ1-1
CDR3aa: AWRPGTGGPSNTEAF

v_gene: TRBV6-6
d_gene: .
j_gene: TRBJ2-7
CDR3aa: AARVRYEQY

v_gene: TRBV18
d_gene: .
j_gene: TRBJ2-1
CDR3aa: ASSPERLGPGNEQF

v_gene: TRBV5-1
d_gene: .
j_gene: TRBJ2-7
CDR3aa: ASSLGGNAYEQY

v_gene: TRBV9
d_gene: TRBD1
j_gene: TRBJ1-2
CDR3aa: ASSTQGGSYGYT

v_gene: TRBV19
d_gene: .
j_gene: TRBJ2-5
CDR3aa: ASSHFQETQY

v_gene: TRBV6-6
d_gene: TRBD1
j_gene: TRBJ1-4
CDR3aa: ASSWGQRGEKLF

v_gene: TRBV25-1
d_gene: .
j_gene: TRBJ2-5
CDR3aa: ASSEQTAKETQY

v_gene: TRBV5-6
d_gene: .
j_gene: TRBJ2-3
CDR3aa: ASSLRGRGSTDTQY

v_gene: TRBV6-1
d_gene: .
j_gene: TRBJ2-7
CDR3aa: ASSETHVGLYEQY

v_gene: TRBV28
d_gene: .
j_gene: TRBJ2-7
CDR3aa: ASSSTASYEQY

v_gene: TRBV9
d_gene: TRBD1
j_gene: TRBJ1-2
CDR3aa: ASSAGGSTLGSYT

v_gene: TRBV29-1
d_gene: .
j_gene: TRBJ2-4
CDR3aa: SVELSKSRDIQY

v_gene: TRBV11-3
d_gene: .
j_gene: TRBJ2-3
CDR3aa: ASSKGGYTDTQY

v_gene: TRBV27
d_gene: TRBD2
j_gene: TRBJ2-3
CDR3aa: VSTLGRPSGGTDTQY

v_gene: TRBV18
d_gene: TRBD2
j_gene: TRBJ2-3
CDR3aa: ASSGTSGASTDTQY

v_gene: TRBV9
d_gene: .
j_gene: TRBJ2-6
CDR3aa: ASSLAGANVLT

v_gene: TRBV9
d_gene: .
j_gene: TRBJ1-3
CDR3aa: ASSVDTGFGNTIY

v_gene: TRBV21-1
d_gene: .
j_gene: TRBJ2-2
CDR3aa: ASSKGGGTSYTGELF

v_gene: TRBV5-6
d_gene: TRBD2
j_gene: TRBJ2-3
CDR3aa: ASTPLAGVGDTQY

v_gene: TRBV6-6
d_gene: .
j_gene: TRBJ2-2
CDR3aa: ASRFPGSRNTGELF

v_gene: TRBV11-3
d_gene: TRBD2
j_gene: TRBJ2-1
CDR3aa: ASSQLPAGGPMNEQF

v_gene: TRBV2
d_gene: TRBD1
j_gene: TRBJ1-1
CDR3aa: ASSSAGGNTWNTEAF

v_gene: TRBV2
d_gene: .
j_gene: TRBJ2-3
CDR3aa: ASSEIAAQY

v_gene: TRBV28
d_gene: .
j_gene: TRBJ2-7
CDR3aa: ASSSPGHPSSYEQY

v_gene: TRBV27
d_gene: .
j_gene: TRBJ2-2
CDR3aa: ASATANTGELF

v_gene: TRBV11-3
d_gene: TRBD1
j_gene: TRBJ2-5
CDR3aa: ASSLGDRGRQETQY

v_gene: TRBV6-5
d_gene: TRBD1
j_gene: TRBJ2-2
CDR3aa: ASSYETGGSGELF

v_gene: TRBV7-2
d_gene: TRBD1
j_gene: TRBJ1-2
CDR3aa: ASSHRGGMVGYT

v_gene: TRBV7-7
d_gene: .
j_gene: TRBJ2-7
CDR3aa: ASSLSAGTAEQY

v_gene: TRBV4-2
d_gene: .
j_gene: .
CDR3aa: ASSQEGAGGIVDEQY

v_gene: TRBV30
d_gene: .
j_gene: TRBJ1-1
CDR3aa: AWSLPYTGTANTEAF

v_gene: TRBV6-5
d_gene: .
j_gene: TRBJ2-4
CDR3aa: ASSYSWEVWNIQY

v_gene: TRBV18
d_gene: .
j_gene: TRBJ1-5
CDR3aa: ASSPGDDQPQH

v_gene: TRBV5-1
d_gene: TRBD1
j_gene: TRBJ2-3
CDR3aa: ASRQGSTDTQY